Listed below are T cell receptor beta chains from one sample, sequenced in a study of cytomegalovirus exposure and HLA in healthy donors. TCRdb keeps only in-frame clones here, not all; method: immunoSEQ multiplex PCR. This table holds about 90,000 clones, 65% to 80% found once. Sequencing input: PBMCs. These receptors were taken from a woman younger than 35 in good health and CMV-seropositive. CDR3s include the opening cysteine and the closing phenylalanine or tryptophan. D genes are given only for firm matches. Clone size is not always given. Where it is, it says once, few, many or a class for expanded clones.

CDR3aa,CDR3nt,j_gene,v_gene,abundance,d_gene
CASSILTGYDQPQHF,TGTGCCAGTAGTATTCTGACAGGGTATGATCAGCCCCAGCATTTT,TRBJ1-5,TRBV19,few,TRBD1
CASSLKRGDRAETQYF,TGTGCCAGCAGCTTAAAGAGAGGGGACAGAGCCGAGACCCAGTACTTC,TRBJ2-5,TRBV11-2,NA,TRBD1
CASSINSRTDTQYF,TGTGCCAGTAGTATAAACAGCCGCACAGATACGCAGTATTTT,TRBJ2-3,TRBV19,NA,NA
CASSVMGSSGANVLTF,TGTGCCAGCAGTGTGATGGGCTCCTCTGGGGCCAACGTCCTGACTTTC,TRBJ2-6,TRBV2,NA,NA
CASSQDRWKEREGHEQYF,TGTGCCAGCAGTCAGGACAGGTGGAAAGAGCGGGAGGGCCACGAGCAGTACTTC,TRBJ2-7,TRBV5-5,NA,TRBD2
CASSEDGLTDTQYF,TGTGCCAGCAGTGAAGATGGGCTCACAGATACGCAGTATTTT,TRBJ2-3,TRBV2,NA,NA
CASSEAGNQPQHF,TGTGCCAGCAGTGAAGCCGGGAATCAGCCCCAGCATTTT,TRBJ1-5,TRBV6-1,NA,NA
CASTSKRGRALDGYTF,TGTGCCAGCACTTCGAAAAGGGGGCGCGCCCTGGATGGCTACACCTTC,TRBJ1-2,TRBV7-2,few,TRBD1
CASSHRPGRAIGSNQPQHF,TGCGCCAGCAGTCATAGGCCAGGGAGGGCGATCGGAAGCAATCAGCCCCAGCATTTT,TRBJ1-5,TRBV23-1,NA,NA
CASSSVSEAFNYGYTF,TGTGCCAGTAGTAGCGTCTCCGAGGCCTTCAACTATGGCTACACCTTC,TRBJ1-2,TRBV19,NA,NA
CASFGTGGVSEQYF,TGTGCCAGCTTCGGGACAGGGGGGGTCTCCGAGCAGTACTTC,TRBJ2-7,TRBV6-1,NA,TRBD1
CASSPAGQNSGNTIYF,TGTGCCAGCTCACCAGCGGGCCAGAACTCTGGAAACACCATATATTTT,TRBJ1-3,TRBV18,NA,NA
CASTASQALYGYTF,TGTGCCAGCACCGCAAGTCAGGCCCTCTATGGCTACACCTTC,TRBJ1-2,TRBV2,NA,NA
CASSPTGTDYEQYF,TGTGCCAGCAGTCCAACCGGGACAGACTACGAGCAGTACTTC,TRBJ2-7,TRBV27,few,TRBD1
CASRSQTGTGRSPLHF,TGTGCCAGCAGGTCACAAACCGGGACAGGGCGTTCACCCCTCCACTTT,TRBJ1-6,TRBV7-3,few,TRBD1
CASSLGGGSYNEQFF,TGTGCCAGCAGCTTGGGGGGAGGGAGTTACAATGAGCAGTTCTTC,TRBJ2-1,TRBV5-4,NA,TRBD2
CASSRAGQGTSPLHF,TGTGCCAGCAGCCGTGCGGGACAGGGTACTTCACCCCTCCACTTT,TRBJ1-6,TRBV7-2,NA,TRBD1
CASSVGGQGVSEQYF,TGTGCCAGCAGCGTAGGGGGACAGGGGGTAAGCGAGCAGTACTTC,TRBJ2-7,TRBV9,NA,TRBD1
CASSQDLNVAGGLFDNSPLHF,TGCGCCAGCAGCCAAGACTTGAATGTGGCAGGGGGGCTGTTTGATAATTCACCCCTCCACTTT,TRBJ1-6,TRBV4-3,many,TRBD1
CASSPGGDRARASEQYF,TGTGCCAGCAGCCCGGGAGGGGACAGGGCGCGCGCTAGCGAGCAGTACTTC,TRBJ2-7,TRBV5-4,NA,NA
CASSQFTAGDNEQFF,TGTGCCAGCAGCCAATTCACAGCGGGGGACAATGAGCAGTTCTTC,TRBJ2-1,TRBV5-4,NA,TRBD2
CAISEGTSGRSAHYEQYF,TGTGCCATCAGTGAAGGGACTAGCGGGAGGAGTGCTCACTACGAGCAGTACTTC,TRBJ2-7,TRBV10-3,NA,TRBD2
CASSSSDYGYTF,TGTGCCAGCAGCTCGTCAGACTATGGCTACACCTTC,TRBJ1-2,TRBV7-9,NA,NA
CASSLAGGGTGPYEQYF,TGTGCCAGCAGCTTAGCGGGGGGAGGGACAGGGCCCTACGAGCAGTACTTC,TRBJ2-7,TRBV7-2,NA,TRBD1
CASENRGAPNEKLFF,TGTGCCAGTGAAAACCGGGGAGCACCTAATGAAAAACTGTTTTTT,TRBJ1-4,TRBV19,few,NA
CASGLVLGQGPQPQHF,TGTGCTAGTGGTTTGGTATTGGGGCAGGGCCCACAGCCCCAGCATTTT,TRBJ1-5,TRBV12-5,NA,NA
CASSPAGNTGELFF,TGCGCCAGCAGCCCGGCAGGGAACACCGGGGAGCTGTTTTTT,TRBJ2-2,TRBV5-1,NA,NA
CASSLNRAETQYF,TGTGCCAGCAGTCTCAACAGGGCAGAGACCCAGTACTTC,TRBJ2-5,TRBV6-1,NA,NA
CASSEIRNPGNTIYF,TGTGCCAGCAGCGAGATCAGGAACCCTGGAAACACCATATATTTT,TRBJ1-3,TRBV9,NA,NA
CASSIAGTSGHTQYF,TGTGCCAGCAGCATCGCCGGGACTAGCGGGCATACGCAGTATTTT,TRBJ2-3,TRBV7-3,NA,TRBD2
CASSIRGSNIQYF,TGTGCCAGCAGCATCCGAGGGAGCAACATTCAGTACTTC,TRBJ2-4,TRBV7-2,NA,NA
CASSYRGNHNEQFF,TGTGCCAGCAGCTACAGGGGTAATCACAATGAGCAGTTCTTC,TRBJ2-1,TRBV11-1,NA,TRBD1
CASSSFSSGNQPQHF,TGTGCCAGCAGTTCTTTTAGCTCCGGCAATCAGCCCCAGCATTTT,TRBJ1-5,TRBV28,NA,NA
CASSLGGLAGAFYNEQFF,TGTGCCAGCAGCTTAGGCGGACTAGCGGGAGCGTTCTACAATGAGCAGTTCTTC,TRBJ2-1,TRBV7-2,NA,TRBD2